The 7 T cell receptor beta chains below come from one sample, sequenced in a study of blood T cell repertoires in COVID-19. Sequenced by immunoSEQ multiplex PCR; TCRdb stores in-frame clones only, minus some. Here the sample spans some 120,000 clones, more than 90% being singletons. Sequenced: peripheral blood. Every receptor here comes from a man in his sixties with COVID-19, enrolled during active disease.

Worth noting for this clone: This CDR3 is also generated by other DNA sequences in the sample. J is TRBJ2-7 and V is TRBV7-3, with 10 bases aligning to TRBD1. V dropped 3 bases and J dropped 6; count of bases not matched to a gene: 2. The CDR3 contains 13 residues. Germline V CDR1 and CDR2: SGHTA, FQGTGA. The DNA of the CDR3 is TGTGCCAGCAGCTTGACAGGGGGCAGCGAGCAGTACTTC. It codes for CASSLTGGSEQYF.

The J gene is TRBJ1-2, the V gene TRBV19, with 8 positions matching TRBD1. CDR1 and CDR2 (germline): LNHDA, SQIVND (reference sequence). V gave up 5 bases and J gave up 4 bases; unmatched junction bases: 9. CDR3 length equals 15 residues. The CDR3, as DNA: TGTGCCAGTAGTCCTCAGGACAGGGAGGCCTATGGCTACACCTTC. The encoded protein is CASSPQDREAYGYTF.

Written as DNA, the CDR3 is TGTGCCAGCAGCCAAGATCATCAGGGGGAAGGCTACACCTTC. Its protein is CASSQDHQGEGYTF. J is TRBJ1-2 and V is TRBV3-1 (or the pseudogene TRBV3-2); TRBD1 matches at 7 bases. V lost 0 bases, J lost 8 bases, and 6 bases stayed unmatched. The CDR3 consists of 14 residues. The germline V gene encodes CDR1 LGHDT and CDR2 YNNKEL (reference sequence).

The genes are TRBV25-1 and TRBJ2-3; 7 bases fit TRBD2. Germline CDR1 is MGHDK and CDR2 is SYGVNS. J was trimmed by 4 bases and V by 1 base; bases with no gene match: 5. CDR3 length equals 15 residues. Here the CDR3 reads CASSEFGGGPDTQYF. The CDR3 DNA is TGTGCCAGCAGTGAATTTGGGGGAGGGCCAGATACGCAGTATTTT.

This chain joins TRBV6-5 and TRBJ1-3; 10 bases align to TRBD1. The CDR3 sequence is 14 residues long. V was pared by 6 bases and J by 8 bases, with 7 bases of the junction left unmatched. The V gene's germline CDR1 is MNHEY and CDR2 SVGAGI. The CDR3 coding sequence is TGTGCCAGCAGGTCCCGGGACAGGGGCTACACCATATATTTT. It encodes CASRSRDRGYTIYF.

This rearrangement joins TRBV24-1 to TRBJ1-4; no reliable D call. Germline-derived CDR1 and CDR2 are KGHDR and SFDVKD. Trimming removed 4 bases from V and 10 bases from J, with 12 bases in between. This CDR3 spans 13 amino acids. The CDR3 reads CATSDSLGGKLFF. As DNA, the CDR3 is TGTGCCACCAGTGACAGTCTAGGCGGAAAACTGTTTTTT.

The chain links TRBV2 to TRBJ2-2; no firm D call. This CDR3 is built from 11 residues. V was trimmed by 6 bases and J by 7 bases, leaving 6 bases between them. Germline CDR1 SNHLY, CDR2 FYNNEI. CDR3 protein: CASRARGELFF. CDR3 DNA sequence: TGTGCCAGCAGGGCTCGCGGGGAGCTGTTTTTT.